Described below is a single T cell receptor (beta chain) sequence and its context. The antigen remains undetermined. Additional DNA sequences in this sample encode the identical CDR3. These data belong to a study of CD8+ T cells in alopecia areata. Whole-study results and caveats: Patients showed less clear TCR sequence sharing than mice, possibly partly because of HLA diversity. In lesional scalp, particularly from alopecia totalis/universalis, clonality was higher than in normal scalp.

TCR sequencing used cDNA made by reverse transcription of extracted RNA. Here immunoSEQ multiplex PCR was the method, and the copy in TCRdb shows in-frame clones only, minus some. This table has about 23,000 clones, 50% to 55% appearing once. This CDR3 comprises 14 residues. Trimming shortened V by 3 bases and J by 2 bases, and 9 bases separated the two germline ends. From germline, CDR1 is SGHDN and CDR2 FVKESK. Sequences were obtained from NKG2D-high CD8+ T cells sorted from blood. The gene calls are TRBV14 and TRBJ2-3, with D unclear. The receptor was derived from a human donor with alopecia areata. DNA for the CDR3: TGTGCCAGCAGCCAGGGCAGGCACACAGATACGCAGTATTTT. It yields the protein CASSQGRHTDTQYF.